This T cell receptor (beta chain) was documented in a study of graft-versus-host responses after intestinal transplantation. Looking at the study overall: Recipients were all induced with anti-thymocyte globulin, then given tacrolimus and steroids for approximately 3 years.

Study findings and constraints: There was an association between peak levels of circulating GvH clones and early post-transplant HvG declines. Some patients had graft-donor T cell macrochimerism, and their allografts showed high graft-versus-host to host-versus-graft clonal ratios. Researchers found GvH clones in recipient marrow, and some showed up first in ileum or blood.

V shed 5 bases and J 2 bases; nucleotides not matched to a gene: 0. CDR3 length: 14 residues. CDR1 is MNHNS and CDR2 is SASEGT in the germline V gene. For this clone: Its antigen is unidentified.

This table comes from immunoSEQ multiplex PCR, and its TCRdb copy is limited to in-frame clones, with some not included. The table has some 110,000 clones, 85% to 95% seen once. The sequencing used unstimulated CD8+ T cells sorted from spleen or lymph node cells, collected before transplant. The receptor was derived from a human donor who was the organ donor for an intestinal transplant. The chain links TRBV6-1 to TRBJ2-6; TRBD1 agrees at 7 bases. The CDR3 DNA is TGTGCCAGCAGTCAGGGGGCTGGGGCCAACGTCCTGACTTTC. Translated, it gives CASSQGAGANVLTF.